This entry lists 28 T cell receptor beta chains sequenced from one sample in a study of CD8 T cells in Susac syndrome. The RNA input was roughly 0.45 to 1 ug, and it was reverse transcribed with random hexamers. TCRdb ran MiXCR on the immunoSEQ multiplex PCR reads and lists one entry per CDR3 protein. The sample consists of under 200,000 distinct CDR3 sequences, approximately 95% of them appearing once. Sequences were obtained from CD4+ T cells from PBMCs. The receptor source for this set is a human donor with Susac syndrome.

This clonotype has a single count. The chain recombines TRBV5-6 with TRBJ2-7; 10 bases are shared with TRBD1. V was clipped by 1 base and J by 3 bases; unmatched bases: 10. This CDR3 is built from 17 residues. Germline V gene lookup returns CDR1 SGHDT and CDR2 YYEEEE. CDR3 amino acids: CASSLRTGGLRDYEQYV. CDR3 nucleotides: TGTGCCAGCAGCTTGAGGACAGGGGGGCTAAGGGACTACGAGCAGTACGTC.

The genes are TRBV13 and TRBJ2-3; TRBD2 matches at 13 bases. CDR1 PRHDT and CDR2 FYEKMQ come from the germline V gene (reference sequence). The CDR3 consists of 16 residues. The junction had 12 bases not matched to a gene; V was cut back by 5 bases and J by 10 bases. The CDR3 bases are TGTGCCAGCAGCACCCGGACTAGCGGGGGTTCCCCCGCGCAGTATTTT. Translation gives CASSTRTSGGSPAQYF.

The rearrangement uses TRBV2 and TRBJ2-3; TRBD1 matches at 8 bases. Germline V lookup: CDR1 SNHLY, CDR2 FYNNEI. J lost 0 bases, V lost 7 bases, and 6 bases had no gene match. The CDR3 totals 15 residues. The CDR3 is CASTRGPESTDTQYF. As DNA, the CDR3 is TGTGCCAGCACCAGGGGGCCGGAGAGCACAGATACGCAGTATTTT.

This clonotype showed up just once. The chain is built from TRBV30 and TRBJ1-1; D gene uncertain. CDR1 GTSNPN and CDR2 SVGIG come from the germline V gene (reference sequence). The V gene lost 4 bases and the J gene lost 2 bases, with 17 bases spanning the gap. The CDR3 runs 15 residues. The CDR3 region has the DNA TGTGCCTGGATGGGGTGGCGATTTACCAACACTGAAGCTTTCTTT. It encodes CAWMGWRFTNTEAFF.

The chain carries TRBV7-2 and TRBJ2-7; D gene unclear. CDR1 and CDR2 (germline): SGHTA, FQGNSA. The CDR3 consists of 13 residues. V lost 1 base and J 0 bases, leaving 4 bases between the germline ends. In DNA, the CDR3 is TGTGCCAGCAGCTTAGGGAACTCCTACGAGCAGTACTTC. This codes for CASSLGNSYEQYF. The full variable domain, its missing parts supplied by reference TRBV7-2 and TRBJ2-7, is GAGVSQSPSNKVTEKGKDVELRCDPISGHTALYWYRQSLGQGLEFLIYFQGNSAPDKSGLPSDRFSAERTGGSVSTLTIQRTQQEDSAVYLCASSLGNSYEQYFGPGTRLTVT.

CDR3 loop: CSVEGGPGQPQHF. The CDR3 DNA follows: TGCAGCGTCGAGGGGGGACCTGGTCAGCCCCAGCATTTT. The gene calls are TRBV29-1 and TRBJ1-5; TRBD1 might be the D (6 bases). The CDR3 is made up of 13 amino acids. V was clipped by 6 bases and J by 6 bases, with 15 bases between them. Per the germline V gene, CDR1 is SQVTM and CDR2 is ANQGSEA. The full variable domain, rest sourced from reference TRBV29-1 and TRBJ1-5, is SAVISQKPSRDICQRGTSLTIQCQVDSQVTMMFWYRQQPGQSLTLIATANQGSEATYESGFVIDKFPISRPNLTFSTLTVSNMSPEDSSIYLCSVEGGPGQPQHFGDGTRLSIL.

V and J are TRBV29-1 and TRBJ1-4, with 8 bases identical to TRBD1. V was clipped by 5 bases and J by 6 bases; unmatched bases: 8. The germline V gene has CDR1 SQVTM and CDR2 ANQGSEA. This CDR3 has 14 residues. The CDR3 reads CSVSGSDRDEKLFF. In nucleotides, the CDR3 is TGCAGCGTTTCCGGGTCGGACAGGGATGAAAAACTGTTTTTT.

The CDR3 bases are TGTGCCAGCAGCTTAGGGACAGGGGTTCAGACCCAGTACTTC. Its translation: CASSLGTGVQTQYF. This chain uses TRBV7-9 with TRBJ2-5, with TRBD1 matching over 9 bases. The CDR3 loop spans 14 amino acids. The trim removed 1 base at V and 6 bases at J, leaving 3 bases unmatched. Germline V gene lookup returns CDR1 SEHNR and CDR2 FQNEAQ (reference sequence).

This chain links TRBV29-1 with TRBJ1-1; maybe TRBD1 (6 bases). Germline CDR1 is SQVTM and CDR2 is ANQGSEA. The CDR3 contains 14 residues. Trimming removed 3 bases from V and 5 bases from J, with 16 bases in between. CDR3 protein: CSVDRARGITEAFF. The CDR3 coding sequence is TGCAGCGTTGACCGGGCAAGGGGGATAACTGAAGCTTTCTTT.

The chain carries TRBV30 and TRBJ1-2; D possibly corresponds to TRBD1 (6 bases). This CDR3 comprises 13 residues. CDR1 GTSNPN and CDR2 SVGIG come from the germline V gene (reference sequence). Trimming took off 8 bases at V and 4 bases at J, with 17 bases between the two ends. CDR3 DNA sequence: TGTGCCATCCCGAGGGGGAACGCCTATGGCTACACCTTC. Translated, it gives CAIPRGNAYGYTF. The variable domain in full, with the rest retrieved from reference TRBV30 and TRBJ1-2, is SQTIHQWPATLVQPVGSPLSLECTVEGTSNPNLYWYRQAAGRGLQLLFYSVGIGQISSEVPQNLSASRPQDRQFILSSKKLLLSDSGFYLCAIPRGNAYGYTFGSGTRLTVV.

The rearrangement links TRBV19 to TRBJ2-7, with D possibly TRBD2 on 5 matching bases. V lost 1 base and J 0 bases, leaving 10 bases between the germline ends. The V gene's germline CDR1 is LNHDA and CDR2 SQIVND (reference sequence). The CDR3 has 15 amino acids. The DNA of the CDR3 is TGTGCCAGTAGTATAGGGGTAGGGAGCTCCTACGAGCAGTACTTC. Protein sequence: CASSIGVGSSYEQYF.

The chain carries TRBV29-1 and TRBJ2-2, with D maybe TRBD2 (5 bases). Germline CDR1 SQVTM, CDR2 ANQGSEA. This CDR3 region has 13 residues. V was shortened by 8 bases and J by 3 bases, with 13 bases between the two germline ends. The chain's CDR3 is CSLRGSDTGELFF. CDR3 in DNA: TGCAGCCTACGGGGTAGCGACACCGGGGAGCTGTTTTTT.

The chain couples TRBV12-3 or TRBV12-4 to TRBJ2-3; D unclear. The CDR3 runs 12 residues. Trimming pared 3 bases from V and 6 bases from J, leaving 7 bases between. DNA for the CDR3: TGTGCCAGCAGTTTGGTAGAGGATACGCAGTATTTT. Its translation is CASSLVEDTQYF.

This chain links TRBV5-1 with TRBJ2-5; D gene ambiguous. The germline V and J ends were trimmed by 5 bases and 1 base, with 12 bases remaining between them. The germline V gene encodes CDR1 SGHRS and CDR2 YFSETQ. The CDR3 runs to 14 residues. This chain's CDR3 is CASSETNGQETQYF. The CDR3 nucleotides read TGCGCCAGCAGTGAGACGAATGGCCAAGAGACCCAGTACTTC.

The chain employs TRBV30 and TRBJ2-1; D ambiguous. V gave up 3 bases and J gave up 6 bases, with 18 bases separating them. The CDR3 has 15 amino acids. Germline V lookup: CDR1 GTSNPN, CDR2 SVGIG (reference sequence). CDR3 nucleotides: TGTGCCTGGAGCTCGACTTATTGGGTCGGCAATGAGCAGTTCTTC. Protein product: CAWSSTYWVGNEQFF. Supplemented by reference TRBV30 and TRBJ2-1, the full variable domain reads SQTIHQWPATLVQPVGSPLSLECTVEGTSNPNLYWYRQAAGRGLQLLFYSVGIGQISSEVPQNLSASRPQDRQFILSSKKLLLSDSGFYLCAWSSTYWVGNEQFFGPGTRLTVL.

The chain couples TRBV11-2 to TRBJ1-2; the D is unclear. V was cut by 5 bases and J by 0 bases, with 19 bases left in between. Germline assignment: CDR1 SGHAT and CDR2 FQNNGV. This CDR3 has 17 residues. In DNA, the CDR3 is TGTGCCAGCAGCCCCAGCACGGGCAGGACCCCTAACTATGGCTACACCTTC. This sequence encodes CASSPSTGRTPNYGYTF.

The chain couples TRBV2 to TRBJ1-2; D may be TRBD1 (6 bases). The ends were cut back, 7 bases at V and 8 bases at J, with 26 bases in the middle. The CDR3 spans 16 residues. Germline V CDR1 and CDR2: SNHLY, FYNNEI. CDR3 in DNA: TGTGCCAGCAAAGAACAGTCGGGGGGCCCGGTTTTGGGCTACACCTTC. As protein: CASKEQSGGPVLGYTF.

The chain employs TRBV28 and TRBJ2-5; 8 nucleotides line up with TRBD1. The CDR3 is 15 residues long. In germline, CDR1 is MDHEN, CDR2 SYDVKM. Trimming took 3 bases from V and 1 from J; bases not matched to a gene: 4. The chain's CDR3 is CASSFGTGRQETQYF. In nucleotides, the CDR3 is TGTGCCAGCAGTTTCGGGACAGGCCGCCAAGAGACCCAGTACTTC.

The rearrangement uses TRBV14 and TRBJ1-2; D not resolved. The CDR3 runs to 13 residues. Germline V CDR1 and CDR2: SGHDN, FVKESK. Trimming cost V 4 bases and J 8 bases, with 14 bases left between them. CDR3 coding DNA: TGTGCCAGCAGCCTGGGGAGTCAACGGGGCTACACCTTC. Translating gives CASSLGSQRGYTF. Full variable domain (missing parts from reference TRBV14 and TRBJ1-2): EAGVTQFPSHSVIEKGQTVTLRCDPISGHDNLYWYRRVMGKEIKFLLHFVKESKQDESGMPNNRFLAERTGGTYSTLKVQPAELEDSGVYFCASSLGSQRGYTFGSGTRLTVV.

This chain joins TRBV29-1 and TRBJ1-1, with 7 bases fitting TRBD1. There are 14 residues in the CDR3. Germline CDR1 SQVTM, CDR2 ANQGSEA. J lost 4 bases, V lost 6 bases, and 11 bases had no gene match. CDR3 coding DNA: TGCAGCGTCCGGTCGACAGGGCATGGCACTGAAGCTTTCTTT. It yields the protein CSVRSTGHGTEAFF.

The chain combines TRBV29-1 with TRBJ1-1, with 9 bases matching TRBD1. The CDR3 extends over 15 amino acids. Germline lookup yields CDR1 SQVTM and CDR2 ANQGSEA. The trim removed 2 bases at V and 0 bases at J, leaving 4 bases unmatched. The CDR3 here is CSVERRQGVNTEAFF. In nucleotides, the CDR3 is TGCAGCGTTGAAAGACGACAGGGGGTGAACACTGAAGCTTTCTTT.

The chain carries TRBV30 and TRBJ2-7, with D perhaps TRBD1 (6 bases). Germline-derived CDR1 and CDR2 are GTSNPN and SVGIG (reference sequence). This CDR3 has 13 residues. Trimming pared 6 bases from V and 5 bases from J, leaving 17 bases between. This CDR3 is CACPQGSSHEQYF. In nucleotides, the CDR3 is TGTGCCTGTCCCCAGGGGAGTAGCCACGAGCAGTACTTC. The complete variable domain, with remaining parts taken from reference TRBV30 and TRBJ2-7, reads SQTIHQWPATLVQPVGSPLSLECTVEGTSNPNLYWYRQAAGRGLQLLFYSVGIGQISSEVPQNLSASRPQDRQFILSSKKLLLSDSGFYLCACPQGSSHEQYFGPGTRLTVT.

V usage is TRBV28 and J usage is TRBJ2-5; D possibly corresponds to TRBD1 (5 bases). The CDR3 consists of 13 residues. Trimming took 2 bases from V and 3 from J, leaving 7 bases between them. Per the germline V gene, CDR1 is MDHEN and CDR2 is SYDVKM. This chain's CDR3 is CASSLGREETQYF. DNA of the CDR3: TGTGCCAGCAGTTTAGGCAGGGAAGAGACCCAGTACTTC. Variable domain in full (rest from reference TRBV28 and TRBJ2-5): DVKVTQSSRYLVKRTGEKVFLECVQDMDHENMFWYRQDPGLGLRLIYFSYDVKMKEKGDIPEGYSVSREKKERFSLILESASTNQTSMYLCASSLGREETQYFGPGTRLLVL.

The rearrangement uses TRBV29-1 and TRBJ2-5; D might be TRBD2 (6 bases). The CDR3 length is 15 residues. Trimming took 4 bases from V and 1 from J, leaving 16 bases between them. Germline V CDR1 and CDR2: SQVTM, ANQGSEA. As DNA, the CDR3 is TGCAGCGTTGGTCTCGGGGGTAGGGGCCAAGAGACCCAGTACTTC. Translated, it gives CSVGLGGRGQETQYF.

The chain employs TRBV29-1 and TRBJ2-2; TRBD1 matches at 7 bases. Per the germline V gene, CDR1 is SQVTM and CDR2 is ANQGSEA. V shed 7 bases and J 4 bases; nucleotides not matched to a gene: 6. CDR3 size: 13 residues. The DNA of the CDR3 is TGCAGCGGCCGACAGGGTTCCACCGGGGAGCTGTTTTTT. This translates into CSGRQGSTGELFF.

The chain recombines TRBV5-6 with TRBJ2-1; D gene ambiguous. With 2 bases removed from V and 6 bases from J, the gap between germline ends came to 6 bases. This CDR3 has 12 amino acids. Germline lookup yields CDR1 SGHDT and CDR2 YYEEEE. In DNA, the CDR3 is TGTGCCAGCAGCTTCGGAGCCAATGAGCAGTTCTTC. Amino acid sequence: CASSFGANEQFF.

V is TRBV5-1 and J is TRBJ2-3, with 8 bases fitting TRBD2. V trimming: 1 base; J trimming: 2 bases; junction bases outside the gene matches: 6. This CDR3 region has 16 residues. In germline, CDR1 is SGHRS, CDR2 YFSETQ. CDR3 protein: CASSLISGANTDTQYF. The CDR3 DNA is TGCGCCAGCAGCTTGATTAGCGGGGCGAACACAGATACGCAGTATTTT.

Here the CDR3 reads CASSPRTGRTYEQYV. Here the CDR3 DNA reads TGTGCCAGCAGTCCCCGGACAGGGCGTACCTACGAGCAGTACGTC. The rearrangement joins TRBV6-1 to TRBJ2-7, with 8 bases identical to TRBD1. The germline V gene has CDR1 MNHNS and CDR2 SASEGT. CDR3 length equals 15 residues. V dropped 5 bases and J dropped 2; count of bases not matched to a gene: 8.